This T cell receptor (beta chain) appears in the sequencing data of a study of blood T cell repertoires in COVID-19. Study-level background: Acute and convalescent COVID-19 specimens originated in the United States, Italy and Spain. From T cells, B-cell-depleted T cells, or PBMCs came the material, which was cDNA or gDNA.

The protocol was immunoSEQ multiplex PCR, while the TCRdb copy is restricted to in-frame clones and leaves out a portion. The sample yields about 220,000 clones, roughly 80% seen once. The CDR3 extends over 16 amino acids. Germline V lookup: CDR1 MGHDK, CDR2 SYGVNS. After removal of 5 bases from V and 1 base from J, the junction contained 7 bases not matched to a gene. This sequence originates from a woman in her fifties or sixties with acute or convalescent COVID-19. The J gene is TRBJ2-2, the V gene TRBV25-1; 7 bases are a match to TRBD2. The sequenced material came from peripheral blood. CDR3 sequence (DNA): TGTGCCAGCAGTCCCCCGTGGGGGGGGAACACCGGGGAGCTGTTTTTT. Protein product: CASSPPWGGNTGELFF.